This T cell receptor (beta chain) comes out of a study of T-cell memory formation after mild COVID-19. General study points: Contracting CD4+ clones were located mainly in CM and EM, and CD8+ clones in EMRA.

TCR alpha and TCR beta cDNA libraries carrying sample barcodes and UMIs were produced by 5'RACE using constant-segment primers. In TCRdb, the 5' RACE reads were re-called with MiXCR into one record per CDR3 protein. This table has 350,000 to 400,000 distinct CDR3 sequences, approximately 21% appearing once. Comments on this clonotype: Its matching antigen is unknown.

V shed 4 bases, J shed 4 bases, and the junction held 9 bases outside the gene matches. The V gene's germline CDR1 is SGDLS and CDR2 YYNGEE. This CDR3 region has 15 residues. This sequence originates from an adult woman who had mild COVID-19 (a few samples of this study predate the infection). Cell type and time point are not known. V usage is TRBV9 and J usage is TRBJ2-7; 9 bases are shared with TRBD1. Sequenced material: PBMCs or a T cell subset sorted from them (not recorded which). This CDR3 reads CASSPRDRDVYEQYF. CDR3 DNA sequence: TGTGCCAGCAGCCCGCGGGACAGGGATGTTTACGAGCAGTACTTC.